The 21 T cell receptor beta chains reported below all come from one sample, sequenced in a study of CD8 T cells in ankylosing spondylitis. Study-wide findings and caveats: The study identified a TCR beta motif of roughly eight highly homologous variants that appeared characteristic of ankylosing spondylitis blood.

Each CDR3 protein gets one entry after TCRdb re-called the 5' RACE reads with MiXCR. The table has over 700,000 distinct CDR3 sequences, over 15% seen once. No antigen has been identified for these receptors. Input material: blood, either unsorted or a sorted T cell fraction (not recorded which). These receptors were taken from a male donor with ankylosing spondylitis.

This clonotype was detected many times. The chain has TRBV10-3 and TRBJ2-1; 10 positions match TRBD1. This CDR3 is 13 amino acids long. J lost 8 bases, V lost 4 bases, and 2 bases had no gene match. The germline gives CDR1 ENHRY, CDR2 SYGVKD. Written as DNA, the CDR3 is TGTGCCATCAGTGTAGGGACAGGGGATGAGCAGTTCTTC. Its protein is CAISVGTGDEQFF.

This clonotype was counted many times. The rearrangement links TRBV5-1 to TRBJ1-1, with 7 positions matching TRBD1. Germline trimming cut 0 bases from V and 1 base from J; bases unmatched to any gene: 0. In germline, CDR1 is SGHRS, CDR2 YFSETQ. The CDR3 contains 14 residues. CDR3 DNA: TGCGCCAGCAGCTTGGAGGGGGCGAACACTGAAGCTTTCTTT. It specifies CASSLEGANTEAFF.

The genes are TRBV7-4 and TRBJ2-5; 7 nucleotides agree with TRBD1. Germline assignment: CDR1 SGHVT and CDR2 SQSDAQ. CDR3 length: 16 residues. With 0 bases clipped from V and 1 base from J, the junction kept 5 bases outside the gene matches. The CDR3 nucleotides read TGTGCCAGCAGCTTAGCGGGCGACAGGGCCCAAGAGACCCAGTACTTC. Protein product: CASSLAGDRAQETQYF.

This clonotype came up a few times. This sequence joins TRBV9 and TRBJ1-2; a possible D gene is TRBD1 (5 bases). The V and J ends lost 2 bases and 3 bases respectively, with 17 bases between them. The germline V gene encodes CDR1 SGDLS and CDR2 YYNGEE. The CDR3 extends over 16 amino acids. DNA of the CDR3: TGTGCCAGCAGCGTCGGGACTTCCAGAGGGCACTATGGCTACACCTTC. Amino acids: CASSVGTSRGHYGYTF.

The sample holds many counts of this clonotype. J is TRBJ1-4 and V is TRBV18; TRBD1 is a possible D gene (5 bases). The germline V gene encodes CDR1 KGHSH and CDR2 LQKENI. V was trimmed by 6 bases and J by 8 bases, leaving 19 bases between them. This CDR3 contains 15 residues. CDR3 DNA: TGTGCCAGCTCTCCAACAGGCAAAATCGAGGAAAAACTGTTTTTT. Translating gives CASSPTGKIEEKLFF.

The chain joins TRBV12-3 or TRBV12-4 to TRBJ2-5; D remains unclear. This CDR3 spans 13 amino acids. Trimming took 6 bases from V and 3 from J, leaving 11 bases between them. For the CDR3, the DNA is TGTGCCAGCAGATCAGAGGTGGAAGAGACCCAGTACTTC. Protein: CASRSEVEETQYF.

The chain is built from TRBV12-5 and TRBJ2-2; no clear D. The length of the CDR3 is 16 residues. Trimming removed 2 bases at V and 4 bases at J, with 14 bases between. CDR1 LGHNT and CDR2 FRNRAP come from the germline V gene. The CDR3 DNA sequence: TGTGCTAGTGGTTTGAATGGGTTACGCTGCACCGGGGAGCTGTTTTTT. This translates into CASGLNGLRCTGELFF.

The chain joins TRBV20-1 to TRBJ1-1; a possible D gene is TRBD1 (6 bases). Trimming stripped 7 bases from V and 6 bases from J, with 12 bases between. Germline V gene data show CDR1 as DFQATT and CDR2 as SNEGSKA (reference sequence). This CDR3 spans 11 amino acids. The CDR3 bases are TGCAGTGTGGGGGGGCGGGCTGAAGCTTTCTTT. It is translated as CSVGGRAEAFF.

The CDR3 nucleotides are TGTGCCAGCAGCTTATTCCTCAGTACGAGCAATGAGCAGTTCTTC. Amino acid sequence: CASSLFLSTSNEQFF. The V call is TRBV7-2, the J call TRBJ2-1; no definite D call. Germline CDR1 is SGHTA and CDR2 is FQGNSA. The CDR3 loop spans 15 amino acids. V lost 2 bases to trimming and J lost 6 bases, with 14 bases between them. The full variable domain, rest sourced from reference TRBV7-2 and TRBJ2-1, is GAGVSQSPSNKVTEKGKDVELRCDPISGHTALYWYRQSLGQGLEFLIYFQGNSAPDKSGLPSDRFSAERTGGSVSTLTIQRTQQEDSAVYLCASSLFLSTSNEQFFGPGTRLTVL.

This clonotype was detected ten times or more. This chain links TRBV7-3 with TRBJ1-2; perhaps TRBD1 as D (6 bases). CDR3 length: 15 amino acids. Trimming took 5 bases from V and 8 from J, leaving 21 bases between them. Germline V gives CDR1 SGHTA, CDR2 FQGTGA. The DNA for the CDR3 is TGTGCCAGCAGCCCACAGGGTATTGGGGTTGAAGGCTACACCTTC. It encodes CASSPQGIGVEGYTF.

This clonotype was found a few times. The rearrangement links TRBV29-1 to TRBJ1-3; D is uncertain. Trimming removed 8 bases at V and 2 bases at J, with 22 bases between. The CDR3 runs 16 residues. Germline CDR1 SQVTM, CDR2 ANQGSEA. CDR3 residues: CSPLEKGIDAGNTIYF. In DNA, the CDR3 is TGCAGCCCCCTTGAAAAGGGTATCGACGCTGGAAACACCATATATTTT. The full variable domain, in which reference TRBV29-1 and TRBJ1-3 provide the parts outside the CDR3, is SAVISQKPSRDICQRGTSLTIQCQVDSQVTMMFWYRQQPGQSLTLIATANQGSEATYESGFVIDKFPISRPNLTFSTLTVSNMSPEDSSIYLCSPLEKGIDAGNTIYFGEGSWLTVV.

This clonotype has just a few counts. The chain uses TRBV12-3 or TRBV12-4 and TRBJ1-2; the D gene is possibly TRBD1 (6 bases). The CDR3 has 14 amino acids. V gave up 10 bases and J gave up 5 bases, with 20 bases separating them. CDR3 loop: CATTRGRGGYGYTF. The CDR3, as DNA: TGTGCCACCACCCGGGGCAGGGGAGGGTATGGCTACACCTTC.

A few counts support this clonotype. The chain is built from TRBV28 and TRBJ2-2; D gene unclear. Germline V gives CDR1 MDHEN, CDR2 SYDVKM. The CDR3 totals 16 residues. With 7 bases removed from V and 6 bases from J, the gap between germline ends came to 21 bases. CDR3 sequence reads: CASTVGSGAYAGELFF. The CDR3 DNA is TGTGCCAGCACCGTAGGGTCGGGTGCCTACGCCGGGGAGCTGTTTTTT.

The CDR3 coding sequence is TGCAGCCCGCTTAAAGGTAATGAGCAGTTCTTC. It translates to CSPLKGNEQFF. The chain combines TRBV29-1 with TRBJ2-1; D not resolved. Germline CDR1 SQVTM, CDR2 ANQGSEA. This CDR3 has 11 amino acids. V dropped 8 bases and J dropped 7 bases, with 12 bases sitting between them.

This clonotype has just a few counts. The chain recombines TRBV12-3 or TRBV12-4 with TRBJ2-1; 15 nucleotides line up with TRBD2. This CDR3 has 18 residues. The junction had 8 bases not matched to a gene; V was cut back by 2 bases and J by 6 bases. CDR3 in DNA: TGTGCCAGCAGTTTAATCGCCACGGGACTAGCGGGGGGCAATGAGCAGTTCTTC. Translating it yields CASSLIATGLAGGNEQFF.

The chain employs TRBV12-3 or TRBV12-4 and TRBJ1-4, with D perhaps matching TRBD1 (6 bases). Deletions cut 5 bases from V and 7 bases from J, with 23 bases between. The CDR3 length is 17 residues. This CDR3 reads CASSTNPSREGGEKLFF. The CDR3 DNA is TGTGCCAGCAGTACAAACCCATCCAGGGAGGGGGGTGAAAAACTGTTTTTT.

Only one count was recorded for this clonotype. The V and J genes are TRBV27 and TRBJ2-7; 10 bases are shared with TRBD2. The CDR3 is made up of 16 amino acids. Germline V gene data show CDR1 as MNHEY and CDR2 as SMNVEV (reference sequence). V lost 0 bases to trimming and J lost 1 base; unmatched junction nucleotides: 3. CDR3 in amino acids: CASSLSGLAASYEQYF. DNA for the CDR3: TGTGCCAGCAGTTTATCAGGACTAGCGGCTTCCTACGAGCAGTACTTC.

This clonotype has a handful of counts. The J gene is TRBJ2-3, the V gene TRBV5-1; TRBD2 matches at 12 bases. CDR1 SGHRS and CDR2 YFSETQ come from the germline V gene. V trimming: 5 bases; J trimming: 5 bases; junction bases outside the gene matches: 9. The CDR3 has 16 amino acids. CDR3 region: CASRDGLAGSGDTQYF. The CDR3 DNA sequence: TGCGCCAGCAGGGACGGACTAGCGGGGTCTGGAGATACGCAGTATTTT.

This clonotype was detected a few times. V is TRBV6-2 or TRBV6-3 and J is TRBJ2-7, with D perhaps matching TRBD2 (5 bases). CDR1 is MNHEY, CDR2 SVGEGT, per germline. This CDR3 has 13 amino acids. V was shortened by 2 bases and J by 4 bases, with 9 bases between the two germline ends. CDR3 in amino acids: CASSYVGAYEQYF. DNA of the CDR3: TGTGCCAGCAGTTACGTGGGAGCATACGAGCAGTACTTC.

This clonotype turned up a few times. The V call is TRBV7-2, the J call TRBJ1-1; D not certain. Deletions cut 5 bases from V and 1 base from J, with 11 bases between. The CDR3 contains 14 residues. Germline V gene lookup returns CDR1 SGHTA and CDR2 FQGNSA. As DNA, the CDR3 is TGTGCCAGCAGCACTCCGAGCTCGAACACTGAAGCTTTCTTT. Protein: CASSTPSSNTEAFF. The full variable domain, completed using reference TRBV7-2 and TRBJ1-1, is GAGVSQSPSNKVTEKGKDVELRCDPISGHTALYWYRQSLGQGLEFLIYFQGNSAPDKSGLPSDRFSAERTGGSVSTLTIQRTQQEDSAVYLCASSTPSSNTEAFFGQGTRLTVV.

In DNA, the CDR3 is TGCGCCAGCAAACGAGAGAGCCATGAGCAGTTCTTC. Translating it yields CASKRESHEQFF. V usage is TRBV5-1 and J usage is TRBJ2-1; D is undetermined. Trimming took off 6 bases at V and 8 bases at J, with 12 bases between the two ends. The CDR3 is 12 amino acids. Per the germline V gene, CDR1 is SGHRS and CDR2 is YFSETQ.